A selection of T cell receptor beta chains follows, all from one sample in a study of regulatory T cells in long-lasting Graves disease. MiXCR, applied by TCRdb to the multiplex PCR reads, yields one record per CDR3 protein. This table holds over 300,000 distinct CDR3 sequences, around 15% found once. This specimen consisted of peripheral blood mononuclear cells (PBMCs), obtained at new diagnosis, from a patient treated with antithyroid drugs. Source of these receptors: a female donor with Graves disease. Each CDR3 is given with its conserved first and last residue. The D gene is left open where the match is weak. Some rows mark clone size as missing; the rest say once, few, many or name a class of expanded clone.

V gene	D gene	J gene	CDR3 length	clone size	CDR3 protein	CDR3 DNA
TRBV4-1	TRBD1	TRBJ1-2	18	-	CASSSPVGRQGANYGYTF	TGCGCCAGCAGCTCCCCGGTGGGGCGACAGGGGGCTAACTATGGCTACACCTTC
TRBV10-3	-	TRBJ1-2	13	few	CATQGASVYGYTF	TGTGCCACCCAGGGCGCCTCGGTCTATGGCTACACCTTC
TRBV20-1	-	TRBJ2-5	12	many	CSATSVKETQYF	TGCAGTGCTACTTCAGTCAAAGAGACCCAGTACTTC
TRBV2	TRBD1	TRBJ2-5	15	many	CASSEGRTGMETQYF	TGTGCCAGCAGTGAAGGGAGGACAGGGATGGAGACCCAGTACTTC
TRBV29-1	-	TRBJ1-2	14	few	CSVGPGRPGRDYTF	TGCAGCGTTGGTCCCGGACGCCCGGGTAGGGACTACACCTTC
TRBV20-1	-	TRBJ1-1	11	many	CSARVEGSAFF	TGCAGTGCTAGGGTCGAGGGATCGGCTTTCTTT
TRBV28	-	TRBJ1-5	16	many	CASSTPVGGGNQPQHF	TGTGCCAGCAGTACCCCGGTAGGGGGAGGCAATCAGCCCCAGCATTTT
TRBV18	TRBD2	TRBJ2-1	16	many	CASSPSVGRSYNEQFF	TGTGCCAGCTCACCTTCTGTCGGGAGGTCCTACAATGAGCAGTTCTTC
TRBV28	TRBD1	TRBJ1-1	16	many	CASSQQIFRGDTEAFF	TGTGCCAGCAGTCAACAGATCTTCAGGGGGGACACTGAAGCTTTCTTT
TRBV27	-	TRBJ2-7	11	many	CASRGFDEQYF	TGTGCCAGCAGGGGGTTTGACGAGCAGTACTTC
TRBV20-1	-	TRBJ2-1	15	many	CSARRVGAGGNEQFF	TGCAGTGCTAGACGCGTGGGAGCGGGTGGCAATGAGCAGTTCTTC
TRBV24-1	-	TRBJ2-1	13	many	CATSDPHYNEQFF	TGTGCCACCAGTGATCCCCATTACAATGAGCAGTTCTTC
TRBV28	-	TRBJ1-5	14	-	CASSFDGGNQPQHF	TGTGCCAGCAGCTTCGACGGGGGGAATCAGCCCCAGCATTTT
TRBV27	-	TRBJ1-5	16	many	CASSPPRRFTNQPQHF	TGTGCCAGCAGTCCTCCTCGGCGTTTTACCAATCAGCCCCAGCATTTT
TRBV28	TRBD1	TRBJ1-5	14	-	CASSFRRGHQPQHF	TGTGCCAGCAGTTTTCGCAGGGGGCATCAGCCCCAGCATTTT
TRBV12-3/TRBV12-4	-	TRBJ1-4	15	many	CASRGAGATNEKLFF	TGTGCCAGCAGGGGGGCAGGGGCTACTAATGAAAAACTGTTTTTT
TRBV10-3	-	TRBJ2-5	12	-	CAISALEETQYF	TGTGCCATCAGTGCTCTAGAAGAGACCCAGTACTTC